A single sample gave rise to the 2 T cell receptor beta chains below, sequenced in a study of blood T cells in healthy people across ages. A second PCR, run for about 6 to 12 cycles, used a sample-barcoded 5' primer plus a J-beta primer mix. Each CDR3 protein gets one entry after TCRdb re-called the 5' RACE reads with MiXCR. The sample holds about 800,000 distinct CDR3 sequences, 25% seen once. These same records also appear under a second study, on T cells of mothers and their children.

The specimen sequenced was blood. The receptors were gathered from a boy younger than 18 in good health.

This clonotype was seen a few times. The rearrangement joins TRBV10-3 to TRBJ2-5, with D perhaps matching TRBD1 (5 bases). The CDR3 is 14 residues long. The V gene lost 3 bases and the J gene lost 3 bases, with 11 bases spanning the gap. CDR1 is ENHRY and CDR2 is SYGVKD in the germline V gene. CDR3 DNA: TGTGCCATCAGTGACAGGGTGTTTGAAGAGACCCAGTACTTC. Translating gives CAISDRVFEETQYF.

There are many counts of this clonotype. This sequence joins TRBV9 and TRBJ2-3; tentative D call: TRBD1 (5 bases). Deletions cut 0 bases from V and 3 bases from J, with 11 bases between. CDR1 and CDR2 from the germline V gene are SGDLS and YYNGEE. The CDR3 runs to 15 residues. The CDR3 DNA reads TGTGCCAGCAGCGTAGTCAGGGCAGGAACAGATACGCAGTATTTT. Protein sequence: CASSVVRAGTDTQYF. Full variable domain (missing parts from reference TRBV9 and TRBJ2-3): DSGVTQTPKHLITATGQRVTLRCSPRSGDLSVYWYQQSLDQGLQFLIQYYNGEERAKGNILERFSAQQFPDLHSELNLSSLELGDSALYFCASSVVRAGTDTQYFGPGTRLTVL.